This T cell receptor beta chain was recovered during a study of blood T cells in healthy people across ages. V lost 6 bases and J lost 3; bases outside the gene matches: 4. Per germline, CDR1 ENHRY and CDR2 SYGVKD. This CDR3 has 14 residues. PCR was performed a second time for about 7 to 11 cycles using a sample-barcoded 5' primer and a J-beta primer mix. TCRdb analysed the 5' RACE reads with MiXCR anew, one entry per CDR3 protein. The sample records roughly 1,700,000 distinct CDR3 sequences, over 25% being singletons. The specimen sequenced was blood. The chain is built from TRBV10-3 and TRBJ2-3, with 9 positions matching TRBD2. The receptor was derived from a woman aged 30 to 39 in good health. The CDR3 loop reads CAISSGGMTDTQYF. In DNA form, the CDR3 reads TGTGCCATCAGCAGCGGGGGGATGACAGATACGCAGTATTTT.